This TCR beta chain originates from a study of T cell responses to AZD1222 COVID-19 vaccine. Produced via immunoSEQ multiplex PCR; TCRdb's table is partial and in-frame only. This sample yields approximately 77,000 clones, of which 92% are seen a single time; roughly 5% belongs to the top ten. CDR1 is LNHDA and CDR2 is SQIVND in the germline V gene (reference sequence). The germline V and J ends were trimmed by 3 bases and 7 bases, with 28 bases remaining between them. CDR3 size: 19 residues. Findings and caveats of the study: Donors were mostly white British, more females; clonal diversity possibly underestimated. Among vaccine-associated CD4 TCRs, coverage spanned spike, with dominance at 160-218 and 743-854. Spike-specific TCR breadth and depth rose after two AZD1222 doses.

This clone came up a few times. Its specificity is unknown. The sequence was obtained from an adult who received the AZD1222 COVID-19 vaccine. V is TRBV19 and J is TRBJ1-3; D uncertain. The sequenced sample was peripheral blood, obtained 28 days after the second AZD1222 dose. The CDR3 sequence: CASSILDPTARKFGNTIYF. The CDR3, as DNA: TGTGCCAGTAGTATCCTCGATCCGACCGCTAGGAAGTTTGGGAACACCATATATTTT.